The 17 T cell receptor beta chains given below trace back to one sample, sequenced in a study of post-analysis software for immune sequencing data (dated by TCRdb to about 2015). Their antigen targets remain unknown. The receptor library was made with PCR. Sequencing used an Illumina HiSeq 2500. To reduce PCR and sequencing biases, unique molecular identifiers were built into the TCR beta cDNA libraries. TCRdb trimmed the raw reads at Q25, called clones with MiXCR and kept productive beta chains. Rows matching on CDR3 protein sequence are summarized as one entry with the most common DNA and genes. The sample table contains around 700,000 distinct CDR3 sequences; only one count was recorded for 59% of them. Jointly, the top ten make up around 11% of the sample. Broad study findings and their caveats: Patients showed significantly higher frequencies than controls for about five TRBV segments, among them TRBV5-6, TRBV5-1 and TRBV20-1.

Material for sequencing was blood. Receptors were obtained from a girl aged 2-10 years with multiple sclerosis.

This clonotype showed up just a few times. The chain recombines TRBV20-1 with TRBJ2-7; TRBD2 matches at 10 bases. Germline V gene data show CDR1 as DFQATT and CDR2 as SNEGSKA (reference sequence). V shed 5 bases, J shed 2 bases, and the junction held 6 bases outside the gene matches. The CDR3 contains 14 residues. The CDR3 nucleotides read TGCAGTGCTCCATTAGCGGGAGGCACCTACGAGCAGTACTTC. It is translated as CSAPLAGGTYEQYF.

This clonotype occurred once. CDR3 sequence: CASNPLTGNIDYGYTF. The CDR3 DNA reads as TGTGCCAGCAACCCTTTGACAGGGAATATTGACTATGGCTACACCTTC. The J gene is TRBJ1-2, the V gene TRBV3-1; TRBD1 matches 7 bases. Trimming cost V 7 bases and J 3 bases; bases outside gene matches: 14. From germline, CDR1 is LGHDT and CDR2 YNNKEL (reference sequence). This CDR3 is built from 16 residues.

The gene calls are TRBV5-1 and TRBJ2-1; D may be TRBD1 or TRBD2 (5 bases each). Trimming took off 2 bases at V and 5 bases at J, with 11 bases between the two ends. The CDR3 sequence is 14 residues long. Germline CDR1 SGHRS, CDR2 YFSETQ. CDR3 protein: CASSLFGDHNEQFF. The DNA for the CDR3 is TGCGCCAGCAGCTTATTTGGGGACCACAATGAGCAGTTCTTC.

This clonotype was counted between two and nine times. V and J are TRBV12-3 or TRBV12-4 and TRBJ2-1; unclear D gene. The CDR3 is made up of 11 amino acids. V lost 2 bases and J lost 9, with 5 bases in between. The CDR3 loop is CASSLRAEQFF. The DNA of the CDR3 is TGTGCCAGCAGTTTACGGGCTGAGCAGTTCTTC.

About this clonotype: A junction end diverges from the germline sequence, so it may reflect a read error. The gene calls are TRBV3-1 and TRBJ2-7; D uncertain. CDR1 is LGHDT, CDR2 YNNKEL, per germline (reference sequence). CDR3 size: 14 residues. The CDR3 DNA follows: TGTGCCAGCGGCCAAAAGGGTTCGTTATACGAGCAGTACTTC. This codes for CASGQKGSLYEQYF.

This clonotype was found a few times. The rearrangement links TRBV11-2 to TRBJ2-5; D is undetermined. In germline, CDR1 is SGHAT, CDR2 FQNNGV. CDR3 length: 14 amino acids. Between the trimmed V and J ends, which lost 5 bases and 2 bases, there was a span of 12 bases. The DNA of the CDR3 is TGTGCCAGCAGCCTATATAACCAACAAGAGACCCAGTACTTC. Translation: CASSLYNQQETQYF.

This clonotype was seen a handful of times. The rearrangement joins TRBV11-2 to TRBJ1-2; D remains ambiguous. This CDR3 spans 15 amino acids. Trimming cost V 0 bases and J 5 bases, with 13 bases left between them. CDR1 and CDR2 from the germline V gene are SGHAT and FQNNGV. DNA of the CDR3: TGTGCCAGCAGCTTAGATCCAGGATTAGTGTATGGCTACACCTTC. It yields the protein CASSLDPGLVYGYTF.

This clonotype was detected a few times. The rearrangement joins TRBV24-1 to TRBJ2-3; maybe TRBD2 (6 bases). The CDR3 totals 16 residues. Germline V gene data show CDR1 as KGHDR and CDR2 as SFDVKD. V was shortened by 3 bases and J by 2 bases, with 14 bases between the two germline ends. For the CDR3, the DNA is TGTGCCACCAGTGATCCCGGACTAACCCACACAGATACGCAGTATTTT. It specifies CATSDPGLTHTDTQYF.

CDR3 in DNA: TGTGCCATCAGTGAGTCGGTGGGGCAGGCCCTTTACAATGAGCAGTTCTTC. It codes for CAISESVGQALYNEQFF. The V and J genes are TRBV10-3 and TRBJ2-1, with a possible D match to TRBD1 (5 bases). Germline V CDR1 and CDR2: ENHRY, SYGVKD. The CDR3 sequence is 17 residues long. V shed 0 bases and J shed 4 bases, with 16 bases lying between them.

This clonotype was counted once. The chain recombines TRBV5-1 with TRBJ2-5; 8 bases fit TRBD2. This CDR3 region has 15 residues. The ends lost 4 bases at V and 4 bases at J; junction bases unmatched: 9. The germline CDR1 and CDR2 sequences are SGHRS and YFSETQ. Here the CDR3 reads CASSALGAGGETQYF. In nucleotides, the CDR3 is TGCGCCAGCAGCGCCCTCGGGGCGGGAGGAGAGACCCAGTACTTC.

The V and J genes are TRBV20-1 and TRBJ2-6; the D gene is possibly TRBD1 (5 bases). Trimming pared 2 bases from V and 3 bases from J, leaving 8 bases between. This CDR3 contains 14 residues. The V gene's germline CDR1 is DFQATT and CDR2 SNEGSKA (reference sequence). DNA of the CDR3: TGCAGTGCTAGACAGGGTAGTGGGGCCAACGTCCTGACTTTC. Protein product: CSARQGSGANVLTF.

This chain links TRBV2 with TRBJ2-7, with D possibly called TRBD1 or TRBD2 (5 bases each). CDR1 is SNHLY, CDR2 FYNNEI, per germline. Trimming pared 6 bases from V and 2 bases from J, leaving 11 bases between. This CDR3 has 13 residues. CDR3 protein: CASRGDHPYEQYF. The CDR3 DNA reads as TGTGCCAGCAGGGGGGACCATCCCTACGAGCAGTACTTC.

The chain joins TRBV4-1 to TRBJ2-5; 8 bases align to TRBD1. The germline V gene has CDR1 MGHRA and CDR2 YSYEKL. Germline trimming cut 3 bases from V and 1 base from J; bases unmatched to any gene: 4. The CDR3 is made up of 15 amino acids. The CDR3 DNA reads TGCGCCAGCAGCCAGGGGGACAGGTTCCAAGAGACCCAGTACTTC. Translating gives CASSQGDRFQETQYF.

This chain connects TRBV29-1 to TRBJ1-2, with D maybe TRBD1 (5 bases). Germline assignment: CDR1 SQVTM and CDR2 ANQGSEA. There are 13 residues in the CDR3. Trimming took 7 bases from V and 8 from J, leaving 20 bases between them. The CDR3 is CSAPTGGEDGYTF. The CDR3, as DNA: TGCAGCGCCCCGACCGGGGGGGAAGACGGCTACACCTTC.

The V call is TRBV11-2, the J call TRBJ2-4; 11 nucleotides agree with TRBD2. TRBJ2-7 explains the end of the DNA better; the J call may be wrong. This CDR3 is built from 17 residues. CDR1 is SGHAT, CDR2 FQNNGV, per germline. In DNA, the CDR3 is TGTGCCAGCAGCTTAGATCAGGTAGCGGGAGGGACCTACGAGCAGTACTTC. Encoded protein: CASSLDQVAGGTYEQYF.

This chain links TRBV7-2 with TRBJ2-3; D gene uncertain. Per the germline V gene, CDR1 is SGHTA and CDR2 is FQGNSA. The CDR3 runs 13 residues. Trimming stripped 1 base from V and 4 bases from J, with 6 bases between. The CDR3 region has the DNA TGTGCCAGCAGCTTAGTCCCCCCAGATACGCAGTATTTT. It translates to CASSLVPPDTQYF.

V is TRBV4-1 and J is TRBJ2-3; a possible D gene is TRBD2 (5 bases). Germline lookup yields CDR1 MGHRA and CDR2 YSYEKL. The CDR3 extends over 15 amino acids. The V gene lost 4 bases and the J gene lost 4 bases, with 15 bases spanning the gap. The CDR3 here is CASSRAGGYPDTQYF. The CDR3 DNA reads TGCGCCAGCAGCCGAGCAGGCGGGTATCCAGATACGCAGTATTTT.